This T cell receptor beta chain was retrieved from a study of shared clonotypes between healthy human individuals. The method was immunoSEQ multiplex PCR; TCRdb's version includes in-frame clones alone and lacks a portion of them. The profile shows about 2.4 million clones, more than 85% of them singletons. The germline V gene has CDR1 SGHDN and CDR2 FVKESK. After removal of 2 bases from V and 3 bases from J, the junction contained 13 bases not matched to a gene. The CDR3 has 19 amino acids. Subsets obtained from CD4+ cells comprised CD45RA+ naive and CD45RA-negative memory cells. The gene calls are TRBV14 and TRBJ1-3, with 10 bases that match TRBD1. The sequence was obtained from a man in his late teens or twenties in good health. Some clones in this sample may be carry-over from other donors' samples. The sample consisted of naive CD4+ T cells from PBMCs. The subset is: CD45RA+ positively selected. The chain's CDR3 is CASSQYEETGGSFGNTIYF. The CDR3 nucleotides are TGTGCCAGCAGCCAATATGAGGAGACAGGGGGCTCGTTTGGAAACACCATATATTTT.